The rows below give T cell receptor beta chains drawn from one sample of a study of Tregs in tolerant kidney transplant recipients. The repertoire was sequenced with immunoSEQ multiplex PCR; TCRdb's copy has only in-frame clones and lacks some. The sample yields under 50,000 clones, less than 95% seen once. The sequencing input was Tregs from blood. The receptors stem from a human donor in good health. Both conserved end residues are part of each CDR3. The order of the fields is V gene, clone size, J gene, CDR3 length, D gene, CDR3 protein, CDR3 DNA. A D gene is named only where the DNA matches it firmly. The size entry is marked missing in some rows and otherwise reads once, few, many or a size class.

TRBV10-3	-	TRBJ2-7	16	TRBD1	CAISRTGAEESYEQYF	TGTGCCATCAGTCGAACAGGGGCCGAGGAATCCTACGAGCAGTACTTC
TRBV5-1	-	TRBJ1-2	15	TRBD1	CASSSLQGTRYGYTF	TGCGCCAGCAGCTCCTTACAGGGGACTAGGTATGGCTACACCTTC
TRBV30	-	TRBJ2-7	13	-	CAWTRQEFGEQYF	TGTGCCTGGACAAGGCAAGAATTCGGCGAGCAGTACTTC
TRBV10-1	-	TRBJ2-3	15	TRBD1	CASSDPGQVLDTQYF	TGCGCCAGCAGTGACCCGGGACAGGTTTTAGATACGCAGTATTTT
TRBV11-2	once	TRBJ1-2	14	TRBD1	CASSFQGALLGYTF	TGTGCCAGCAGCTTTCAGGGGGCGCTTCTCGGCTACACCTTC
TRBV19	-	TRBJ1-2	13	-	CASSMTAYYGYTF	TGTGCCAGTAGTATGACGGCGTACTATGGCTACACCTTC
TRBV27	-	TRBJ2-7	12	-	CASSSLLWEQYF	TGTGCCAGCAGTTCTCTCCTTTGGGAGCAGTACTTC
TRBV6-5	-	TRBJ1-2	15	-	CASSYLTVGVAGYTF	TGTGCCAGCAGTTACCTAACTGTTGGGGTGGCGGGCTACACCTTC
TRBV7-6	once	TRBJ1-2	17	TRBD1	CASSLAERPGQTTGYTF	TGTGCCAGCAGCTTAGCTGAAAGACCGGGACAGACGACTGGCTACACCTTC
TRBV5-4	-	TRBJ2-2	19	TRBD2	CASSRRLGAGVENTGELFF	TGTGCCAGCAGCCGACGACTAGGAGCGGGAGTCGAGAACACCGGGGAGCTGTTTTTT
TRBV21-1	-	TRBJ2-1	16	-	CASSTRDRSSYNEQFF	TGTGCCAGCAGCACCCGGGACCGAAGCTCCTACAATGAGCAGTTCTTC
TRBV19	once	TRBJ1-1	15	-	CASSIVGAGNTEAFF	TGTGCCAGTAGTATAGTAGGGGCAGGGAACACTGAAGCTTTCTTT
TRBV27	once	TRBJ2-7	14	-	CARTAPIAHYEQYF	TGTGCCAGGACAGCCCCTATTGCTCACTACGAGCAGTACTTC
TRBV7-3	once	TRBJ1-6	15	-	CASSLTPGLGSPLHF	TGTGCCAGCAGCTTAACTCCAGGGCTAGGTTCACCCCTCCACTTT
TRBV10-2	-	TRBJ2-5	13	-	CATSGQGLETQYF	TGCGCCACTTCTGGTCAGGGGTTAGAGACCCAGTACTTC
TRBV6-1	-	TRBJ1-5	16	TRBD1	CASSELGRGSNQPQHF	TGTGCCAGCAGTGAACTCGGCAGGGGGAGCAATCAGCCCCAGCATTTT
TRBV6-1	-	TRBJ2-5	20	TRBD2	CASSEAGTLGLAGHGETQYF	TGTGCCAGCAGTGAAGCCGGGACATTGGGACTAGCGGGGCACGGGGAGACCCAGTACTTC
TRBV7-2	-	TRBJ1-1	17	TRBD1	CASSPTRQGARNTEAFF	TGTGCCAGCAGCCCAACCCGACAGGGGGCTAGGAACACTGAAGCTTTCTTT
TRBV10-3	-	TRBJ1-3	14	-	CAISDRGPGNTIYF	TGTGCCATCAGTGATCGGGGGCCGGGAAACACCATATATTTT
TRBV7-9	-	TRBJ2-7	12	-	CASSQQGHEQYF	TGTGCCAGCAGCCAACAAGGACACGAGCAGTACTTC
TRBV18	-	TRBJ2-1	15	-	CASSRGTDLANEQFF	TGTGCCAGCTCACGCGGGACAGACCTTGCGAATGAGCAGTTCTTC
TRBV19	-	TRBJ2-6	14	-	CASSILGGANVLTF	TGTGCCAGTAGTATTTTAGGTGGGGCCAACGTCCTGACTTTC
TRBV5-4	-	TRBJ2-2	14	-	CASSTTGNTGELFF	TGTGCCAGCAGCACCACAGGAAACACCGGGGAGCTGTTTTTT
TRBV5-1	-	TRBJ1-1	14	-	CASSSGPQSTEAFF	TGCGCCAGCAGCTCCGGACCGCAGAGCACTGAAGCTTTCTTT